The source of this T cell receptor (beta chain) is a study of lymphopenia after photon versus proton radiotherapy. The study's findings and limits: Oligoclonal CD8+ Temra expansion after nadir drove photon patients' diversity drop.

Clones were read by immunoSEQ multiplex PCR, and TCRdb kept only the in-frame ones, dropping some. The sample includes 150,000 to 200,000 clones, 80% to 90% of them seen just once. With respect to this clone: The target antigen is unknown.

This clonotype originated in a man aged 45-60 years with gastric cancer. The sample consisted of peripheral blood, taken from a patient treated with photon-based radiotherapy.

The CDR3 DNA reads TGTGCCAGCAGCCGCGGGGGACCAAGCACAGATACGCAGTATTTT. Its protein is CASSRGGPSTDTQYF. The V gene is TRBV5-6, the J gene TRBJ2-3; 7 positions agree with TRBD2. CDR1 is SGHDT, CDR2 YYEEEE, per germline. V dropped 4 bases and J dropped 0; count of bases not matched to a gene: 5. The CDR3 length is 15 residues. Supplemented by reference TRBV5-6 and TRBJ2-3, the full variable domain reads DAGVTQSPTHLIKTRGQQVTLRCSPKSGHDTVSWYQQALGQGPQFIFQYYEEEERQRGNFPDRFSGHQFPNYSSELNVNALLLGDSALYLCASSRGGPSTDTQYFGPGTRLTVL.